This T cell receptor beta chain appears in the sequencing data of a study of radiotherapy plus CTLA-4 blockade in lung cancer. Study findings and constraints: In blood, TCR clones derived from the tumor expanded after radiotherapy plus ipilimumab. Early blood T cell clone changes and increased post-radiation serum interferon-beta were reportedly the strongest response predictors.

Here immunoSEQ multiplex PCR was the method, and the copy in TCRdb shows in-frame clones only, minus some. The sample has some 45,000 clones, around 76% seen once. Comment on this clone: Its antigen is still unknown.

Patients with chemo-refractory metastatic non-small-cell lung cancer received focal radiation plus CTLA-4 blockade with ipilimumab. This material consisted of peripheral blood, taken from a patient treated with radiotherapy plus ipilimumab. This clonotype was sampled from a human donor with non-small cell lung cancer who had stable disease on radiotherapy plus ipilimumab.

CDR3 sequence reads: CASSSDRLNSPLHF. Here the CDR3 DNA reads TGCGCCAGCAGCTCGGACAGGCTCAATTCACCCCTCCACTTT. The genes are TRBV5-1 and TRBJ1-6; 7 bases fit TRBD1. Germline V gene sequence: CDR1 SGHRS, CDR2 YFSETQ. The CDR3 runs 14 residues. With V trimmed by 3 bases and J by 7 bases, 4 bases remained unmatched.